The 6 T cell receptor beta chains presented below share a single source sample, sequenced in a study of immune cell composition in non-small cell lung cancer. Profiling relied on immunoSEQ multiplex PCR, and the TCRdb table lists in-frame clones only, not all of them. The sample consists of around 4,400 clones, 78% of them appearing once. The source material was lung tumor tissue. The receptor set was obtained from a human donor with non-small cell lung cancer.

The chain is built from TRBV28 and TRBJ1-3; D possibly corresponds to TRBD1 (6 bases). Germline lookup yields CDR1 MDHEN and CDR2 SYDVKM. Deletions cut 8 bases from V and 0 bases from J, with 8 bases between. The CDR3 is made up of 13 amino acids. CDR3: CASETGSGNTIYF. The CDR3 region has the DNA TGTGCCAGCGAGACAGGCTCTGGAAACACCATATATTTT. The variable domain in full, completed from reference TRBV28 and TRBJ1-3, reads DVKVTQSSRYLVKRTGEKVFLECVQDMDHENMFWYRQDPGLGLRLIYFSYDVKMKEKGDIPEGYSVSREKKERFSLILESASTNQTSMYLCASETGSGNTIYFGEGSWLTVV.

The V gene is TRBV7-2, the J gene TRBJ2-2; 7 bases fit TRBD1. This CDR3 spans 15 amino acids. The trim removed 4 bases at V and 2 bases at J, leaving 4 bases unmatched. Germline assignment: CDR1 SGHTA and CDR2 FQGNSA. CDR3 bases: TGTGCCAGCAGCTCCTACAGGGGTAACACCGGGGAGCTGTTTTTT. Translating it yields CASSSYRGNTGELFF.

This clone was found a few times. The V call is TRBV27, the J call TRBJ2-4; no firm D call. Germline V lookup: CDR1 MNHEY, CDR2 SMNVEV (reference sequence). The CDR3 is 14 amino acids. Trimming removed 3 bases at V and 3 bases at J, with 9 bases between. The CDR3 nucleotides read TGTGCCAGCAGTTTGGTCCCGGGCAAAAACATTCAGTACTTC. Amino acid sequence: CASSLVPGKNIQYF.

The chain carries TRBV6-5 and TRBJ2-7; 9 bases map to TRBD1. Losses at the gene ends were 6 bases for V and 2 bases for J; bases not matched to a gene: 8. Germline V gene sequence: CDR1 MNHEY, CDR2 SVGAGI. The CDR3 is 15 residues long. The CDR3 DNA reads TGTGCCAGCAGCTCTCCGGGACAGGGCACCTACGAGCAGTACTTC. Residues: CASSSPGQGTYEQYF.

The chain couples TRBV30 to TRBJ2-1; 8 positions match TRBD2. This CDR3 contains 12 residues. In germline, CDR1 is GTSNPN, CDR2 SVGIG (reference sequence). V trimming: 2 bases; J trimming: 14 bases; junction bases outside the gene matches: 8. CDR3 sequence: CAWSLGGRSEFF. The CDR3 DNA sequence: TGTGCCTGGAGTCTTGGCGGGAGGAGCGAGTTCTTC.

There are a few counts of this clone. The V and J genes are TRBV7-2 and TRBJ2-3; tentative D call: TRBD2 (7 bases). The CDR3 consists of 15 residues. Germline-derived CDR1 and CDR2 are SGHTA and FQGNSA. V was trimmed by 6 bases and J by 0 bases, leaving 13 bases between them. CDR3 in DNA: TGTGCCAGCAGTTGGGCGGGGGCGAGCACAGATACGCAGTATTTT. It yields the protein CASSWAGASTDTQYF.